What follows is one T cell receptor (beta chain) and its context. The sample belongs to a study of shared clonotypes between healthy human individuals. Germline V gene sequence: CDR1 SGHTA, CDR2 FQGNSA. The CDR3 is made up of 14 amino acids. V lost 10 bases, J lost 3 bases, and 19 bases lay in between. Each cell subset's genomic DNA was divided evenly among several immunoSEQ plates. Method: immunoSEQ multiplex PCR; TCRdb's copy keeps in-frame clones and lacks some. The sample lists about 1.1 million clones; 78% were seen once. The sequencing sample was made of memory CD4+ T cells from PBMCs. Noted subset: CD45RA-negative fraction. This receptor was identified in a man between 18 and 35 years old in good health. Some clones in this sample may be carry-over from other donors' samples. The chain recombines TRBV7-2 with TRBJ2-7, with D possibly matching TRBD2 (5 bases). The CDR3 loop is CAIKKPGIYYEQYF. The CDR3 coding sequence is TGTGCCATCAAAAAGCCCGGGATTTACTACGAGCAGTACTTC.